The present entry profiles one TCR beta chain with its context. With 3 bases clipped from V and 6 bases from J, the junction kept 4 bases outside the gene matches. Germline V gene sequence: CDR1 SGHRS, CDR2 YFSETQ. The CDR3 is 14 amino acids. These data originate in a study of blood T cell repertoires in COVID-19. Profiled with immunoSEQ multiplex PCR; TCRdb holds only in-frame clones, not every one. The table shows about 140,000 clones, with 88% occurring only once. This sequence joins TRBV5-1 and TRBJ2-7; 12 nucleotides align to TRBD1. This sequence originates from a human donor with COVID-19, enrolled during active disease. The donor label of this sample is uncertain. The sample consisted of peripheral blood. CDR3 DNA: TGCGCCAGCAGCTCGGGACAGGGGGCATCCGAGCAGTACTTC. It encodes CASSSGQGASEQYF.